One and the same sample provided the 13 T cell receptor beta chains below, sequenced in a study of human CD4 T cells and Enterobacteriaceae. Libraries were prepared by immunoSEQ multiplex PCR; TCRdb keeps only in-frame clonotypes and omits some of them. The table includes 25,000 to 35,000 clones, approximately 82% detected once. All CD4+ cells other than CD45RA+CCR7+CD95- naive cells were sorted as memory, over 98% pure. The sequenced sample was memory CD4+ T cells from blood. Receptors were obtained from a human donor in good health.

The chain recombines TRBV11-2 with TRBJ2-5; TRBD2 agrees at 10 bases. Germline V gives CDR1 SGHAT, CDR2 FQNNGV. The V and J ends lost 1 base and 2 bases, in that order; junction bases with no gene match: 4. This CDR3 has 16 amino acids. The CDR3 loop is CASSLGAGGRQETQYF. The CDR3 region has the DNA TGTGCCAGCAGCTTAGGAGCGGGAGGGCGGCAAGAGACCCAGTACTTC.

The V call is TRBV10-3, the J call TRBJ2-7; 9 positions agree with TRBD1. J gave up 1 base and V 11 bases, and 9 bases lay outside the gene matches. The CDR3 has 14 amino acids. Germline V gene sequence: CDR1 ENHRY, CDR2 SYGVKD. CDR3 in amino acids: CAVTPGQGSYEQYF. The CDR3 nucleotides are TGTGCCGTGACTCCGGGACAGGGTTCCTACGAGCAGTACTTC.

The chain employs TRBV10-3 and TRBJ1-3, with D perhaps matching TRBD1 (5 bases). The ends were cut back, 4 bases at V and 4 bases at J, with 23 bases in the middle. The germline gives CDR1 ENHRY, CDR2 SYGVKD. This CDR3 contains 18 residues. The CDR3 nucleotides read TGTGCCATCAGTGGCCCCGCTGGGGTTGGCAGGGAAGGAAACACCATATATTTT. Protein: CAISGPAGVGREGNTIYF.

This chain connects TRBV30 to TRBJ1-2; a weak D match, TRBD1 (5 bases). The CDR3 has 13 residues. Germline CDR1 and CDR2: GTSNPN and SVGIG (reference sequence). Trimming left V 1 base short and J 10 bases short, with 16 bases between. This CDR3 is CAWSARDRRPYTF. The DNA for the CDR3 is TGTGCCTGGAGTGCCCGGGACCGAAGACCCTACACCTTC.

By its share, this clone is medium-sized. The sample has other DNA sequences that encode this CDR3 too. This chain uses TRBV19 with TRBJ1-2; 10 bases agree with TRBD1. The ends lost 5 bases at V and 6 bases at J; junction bases unmatched: 3. CDR3 length: 13 amino acids. Per germline, CDR1 LNHDA and CDR2 SQIVND (reference sequence). CDR3 DNA: TGTGCCAGTAGTCGGGGACAGGGGAATGGCTACACCTTC. Translating it yields CASSRGQGNGYTF.

J is TRBJ1-3 and V is TRBV2; D remains ambiguous. Trimming took 7 bases from V and 0 from J, leaving 7 bases between them. This CDR3 contains 13 residues. CDR1 and CDR2 from the germline V gene are SNHLY and FYNNEI. The CDR3 is CASMQDSGNTIYF. The CDR3 DNA follows: TGTGCCAGCATGCAGGACTCTGGAAACACCATATATTTT.

The genes are TRBV4-2 and TRBJ2-1; 12 bases match TRBD2. V lost 4 bases and J lost 8; bases outside the gene matches: 9. The CDR3 runs 16 residues. Germline V gives CDR1 LGHNA, CDR2 YNFKEQ. CDR3 sequence (DNA): TGTGCCAGCAGCCTCACAGGACTAGCGGGACACGATGAGCAGTTCTTC. The encoded protein is CASSLTGLAGHDEQFF.

The chain combines TRBV5-6 with TRBJ2-7; D gene unclear. Germline-derived CDR1 and CDR2 are SGHDT and YYEEEE. The V gene lost 0 bases and the J gene lost 4 bases, with 14 bases spanning the gap. The CDR3 runs to 15 residues. CDR3 amino acids: CASSLGPIIGYEQYF. The DNA of the CDR3 is TGTGCCAGCAGCTTGGGTCCAATCATAGGGTACGAGCAGTACTTC. The variable domain in full, with the rest retrieved from reference TRBV5-6 and TRBJ2-7, is DAGVTQSPTHLIKTRGQQVTLRCSPKSGHDTVSWYQQALGQGPQFIFQYYEEEERQRGNFPDRFSGHQFPNYSSELNVNALLLGDSALYLCASSLGPIIGYEQYFGPGTRLTVT.

The V gene is TRBV30, the J gene TRBJ2-3; TRBD1 aligns across 10 bases. The germline V gene has CDR1 GTSNPN and CDR2 SVGIG (reference sequence). The CDR3 spans 13 residues. The V and J ends lost 8 bases and 4 bases, in that order; junction bases with no gene match: 6. The DNA of the CDR3 is TGTGCCATGGGGACAGGGGAGCCAGATACGCAGTATTTT. Residues: CAMGTGEPDTQYF.

The chain joins TRBV2 to TRBJ2-1; D uncertain. With 5 bases removed from V and 7 bases from J, the gap between germline ends came to 6 bases. The CDR3 loop spans 11 amino acids. The V gene's germline CDR1 is SNHLY and CDR2 FYNNEI. The CDR3 DNA is TGTGCCAGCAGTCGGAGAAATGAGCAGTTCTTC. It specifies CASSRRNEQFF.

The rearrangement joins TRBV6-1 to TRBJ1-2; D ambiguous. Germline CDR1 reads MNHNS; CDR2 reads SASEGT. V lost 1 base to trimming and J lost 6 bases, with 18 bases between them. CDR3 length equals 16 residues. As DNA, the CDR3 is TGTGCCAGCAGTGAAGGCCCCAACCAGCTGGGTCATGGCTACACCTTC. This encodes CASSEGPNQLGHGYTF.

The chain employs TRBV19 and TRBJ1-4; weak D call: TRBD1 (5 bases). Germline CDR1 and CDR2: LNHDA and SQIVND (reference sequence). Deletions cut 6 bases from V and 3 bases from J, with 11 bases between. CDR3 size: 14 residues. CDR3 coding DNA: TGTGCCAGTAGCCGCGGCAGGGCTAATGAAAAACTGTTTTTT. Translation: CASSRGRANEKLFF.

This clone has only a few counts. V gene TRBV7-8 combines with J gene TRBJ2-2; D remains ambiguous. Germline V lookup: CDR1 SGHVS, CDR2 FQNEAQ. The ends were cut back, 1 base at V and 0 bases at J, with 6 bases in the middle. The CDR3 has 15 residues. CDR3 sequence: CASSLVGANTGELFF. CDR3 DNA: TGTGCCAGCAGCTTAGTCGGAGCGAACACCGGGGAGCTGTTTTTT.